This TCR beta chain is from a study of blood T cell repertoires in COVID-19. About the research overall: Specimens from acute and convalescent COVID-19 originated in the United States, Italy and Spain. PBMCs, B-cell-depleted T cells, or T cells provided the cDNA or gDNA that made up the material.

Germline V gene data show CDR1 as SGHTA and CDR2 as FQGNSA. V lost 5 bases to trimming and J lost 3 bases, with 16 bases between them. This CDR3 spans 15 amino acids. Original handling: Nucleated cell counts were estimated from reference gene primer amplification. Assay used: immunoSEQ multiplex PCR; TCRdb lists only in-frame clones, some missing. D and trimming come from the DNA, and the V and J calls and clone size come from that table. This table has 80,000 or so clones, more than 75% appearing once. This TCR was sampled from a woman aged 60 to 75 with acute or convalescent COVID-19. The material sequenced was peripheral blood. The V gene is TRBV7-2, the J gene TRBJ1-2, with D tentatively TRBD1 (5 bases). This CDR3 reads CASSKSLSGDYGYTF. CDR3 in DNA: TGTGCCAGCAGCAAAAGCCTCTCGGGGGACTATGGCTACACCTTC.